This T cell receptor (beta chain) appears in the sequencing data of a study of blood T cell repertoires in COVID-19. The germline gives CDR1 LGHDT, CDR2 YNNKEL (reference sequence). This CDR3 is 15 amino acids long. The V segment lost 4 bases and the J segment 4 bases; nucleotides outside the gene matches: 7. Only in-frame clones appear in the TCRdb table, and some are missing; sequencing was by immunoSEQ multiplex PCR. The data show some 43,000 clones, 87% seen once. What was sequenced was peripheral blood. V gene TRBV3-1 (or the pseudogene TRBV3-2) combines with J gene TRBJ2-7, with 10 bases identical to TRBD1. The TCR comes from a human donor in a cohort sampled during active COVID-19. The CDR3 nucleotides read TGTGCCAGCAGCCGTATGGGGGGACAGGGGTACGAGCAGTACTTC. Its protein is CASSRMGGQGYEQYF.